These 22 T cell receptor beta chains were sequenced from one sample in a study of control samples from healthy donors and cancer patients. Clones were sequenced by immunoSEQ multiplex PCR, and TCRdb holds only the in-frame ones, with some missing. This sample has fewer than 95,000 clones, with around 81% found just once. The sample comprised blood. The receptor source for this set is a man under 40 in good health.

The CDR3 region has the DNA TGCGCCAGCAGCGGAGGACAGCCCAATCAGCCCCAGCATTTT. Protein product: CASSGGQPNQPQHF. This chain joins TRBV5-1 and TRBJ1-5, with D possibly matching TRBD1 (6 bases). CDR1 is SGHRS, CDR2 YFSETQ, per germline. Trimming stripped 4 bases from V and 3 bases from J, with 11 bases between. The length of the CDR3 is 14 residues.

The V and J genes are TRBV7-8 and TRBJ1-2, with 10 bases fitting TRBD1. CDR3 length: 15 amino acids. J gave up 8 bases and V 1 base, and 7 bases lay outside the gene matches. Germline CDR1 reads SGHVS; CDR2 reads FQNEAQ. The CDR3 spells CASSLGGRDRGGYTF. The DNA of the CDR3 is TGTGCCAGCAGCTTAGGAGGCCGGGACAGGGGCGGCTACACCTTC.

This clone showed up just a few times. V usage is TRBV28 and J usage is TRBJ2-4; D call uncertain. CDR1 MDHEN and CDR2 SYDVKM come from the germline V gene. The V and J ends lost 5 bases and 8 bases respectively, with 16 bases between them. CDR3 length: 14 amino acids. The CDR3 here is CASSREGPLDIQYF. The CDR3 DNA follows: TGTGCCAGCAGTCGAGAAGGGCCCCTAGACATTCAGTACTTC.

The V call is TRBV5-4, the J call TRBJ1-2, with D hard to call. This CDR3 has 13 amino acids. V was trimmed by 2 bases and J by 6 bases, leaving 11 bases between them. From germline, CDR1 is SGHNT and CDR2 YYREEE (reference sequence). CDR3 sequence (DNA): TGTGCCAGCAGCTTAGACGGACTTAATGGCTACACCTTC. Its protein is CASSLDGLNGYTF.

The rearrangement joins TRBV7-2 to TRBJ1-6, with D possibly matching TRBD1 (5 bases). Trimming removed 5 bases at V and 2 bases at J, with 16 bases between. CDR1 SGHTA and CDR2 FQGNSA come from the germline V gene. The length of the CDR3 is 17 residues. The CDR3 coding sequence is TGTGCCAGCAGCCCTTTTGGGGGTAGGACCTATAATTCACCCCTCCACTTT. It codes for CASSPFGGRTYNSPLHF.

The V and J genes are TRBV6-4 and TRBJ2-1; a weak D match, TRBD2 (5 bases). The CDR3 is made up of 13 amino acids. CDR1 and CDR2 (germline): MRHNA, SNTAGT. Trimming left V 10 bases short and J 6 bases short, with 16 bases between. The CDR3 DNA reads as TGTGCCACAACGGACTCGAACCTCAATGAGCAGTTCTTC. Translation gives CATTDSNLNEQFF.

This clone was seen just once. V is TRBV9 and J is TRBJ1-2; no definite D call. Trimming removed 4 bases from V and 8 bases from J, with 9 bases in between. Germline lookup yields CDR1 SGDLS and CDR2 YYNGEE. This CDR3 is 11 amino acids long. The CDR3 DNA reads TGTGCCAGCAGCAAATTGGGGGGCTACACCTTC. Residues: CASSKLGGYTF.

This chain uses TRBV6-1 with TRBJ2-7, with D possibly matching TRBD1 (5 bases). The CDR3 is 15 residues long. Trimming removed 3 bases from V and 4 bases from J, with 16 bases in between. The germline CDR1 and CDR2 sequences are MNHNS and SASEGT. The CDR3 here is CASSDPLLDRYEQYF. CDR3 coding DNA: TGTGCCAGCAGTGACCCTCTTCTAGACAGATACGAGCAGTACTTC.

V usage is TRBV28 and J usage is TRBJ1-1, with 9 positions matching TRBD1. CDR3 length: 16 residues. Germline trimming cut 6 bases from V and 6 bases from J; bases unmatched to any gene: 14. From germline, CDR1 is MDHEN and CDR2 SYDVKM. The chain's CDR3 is CASRGTGTGYRSEAFF. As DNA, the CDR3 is TGTGCCAGCAGGGGAACCGGGACAGGGTATCGCTCTGAAGCTTTCTTT.

This chain's CDR3 is CASTPRGGVNIQYF. The DNA of the CDR3 is TGTGCCAGCACCCCCCGCGGGGGCGTAAACATTCAGTACTTC. The rearrangement links TRBV6-5 to TRBJ2-4; D is possibly TRBD2 (7 bases). From germline, CDR1 is MNHEY and CDR2 SVGAGI. This CDR3 spans 14 amino acids. Trimming stripped 7 bases from V and 6 bases from J, with 16 bases between.

DNA for the CDR3: TGTGCCAGCACGACTAGCGGGGGTCCAGATACGCAGTATTTT. It translates to CASTTSGGPDTQYF. This chain links TRBV6-6 with TRBJ2-3; the match to TRBD2 covers 12 bases. This CDR3 region has 14 residues. The V gene end was trimmed by 7 bases and the J gene end by 4 bases; junction bases not matched to a gene: 3. Germline CDR1 and CDR2: MNHNY and SVGAGI (reference sequence).

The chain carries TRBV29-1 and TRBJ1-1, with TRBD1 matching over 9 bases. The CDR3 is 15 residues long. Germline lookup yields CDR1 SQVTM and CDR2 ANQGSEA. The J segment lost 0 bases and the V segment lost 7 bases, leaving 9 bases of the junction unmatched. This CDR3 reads CSAMGTGTMNTEAFF. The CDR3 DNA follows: TGCAGCGCTATGGGGACAGGGACTATGAACACTGAAGCTTTCTTT.

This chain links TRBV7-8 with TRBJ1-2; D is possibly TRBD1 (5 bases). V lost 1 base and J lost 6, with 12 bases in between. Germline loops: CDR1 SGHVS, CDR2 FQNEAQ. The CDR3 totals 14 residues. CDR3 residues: CASSLVQGVNGYTF. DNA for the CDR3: TGTGCCAGCAGCTTAGTACAAGGGGTTAATGGCTACACCTTC.

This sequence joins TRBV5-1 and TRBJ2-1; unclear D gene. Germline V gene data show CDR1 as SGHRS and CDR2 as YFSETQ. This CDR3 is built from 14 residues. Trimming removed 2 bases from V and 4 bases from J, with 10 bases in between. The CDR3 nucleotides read TGCGCCAGCAGCTTCTCGGACCTATACAATGAGCAGTTCTTC. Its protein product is CASSFSDLYNEQFF. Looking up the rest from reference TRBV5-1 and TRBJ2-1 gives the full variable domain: KAGVTQTPRYLIKTRGQQVTLSCSPISGHRSVSWYQQTPGQGLQFLFEYFSETQRNKGNFPGRFSGRQFSNSRSEMNVSTLELGDSALYLCASSFSDLYNEQFFGPGTRLTVL.

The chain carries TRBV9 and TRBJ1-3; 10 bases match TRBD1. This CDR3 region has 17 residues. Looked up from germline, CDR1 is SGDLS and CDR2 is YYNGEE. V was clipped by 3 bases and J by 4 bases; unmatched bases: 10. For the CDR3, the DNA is TGTGCCAGCAGCGCCCAAGACAGGGGGCAACGAGGAAACACCATATATTTT. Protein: CASSAQDRGQRGNTIYF.

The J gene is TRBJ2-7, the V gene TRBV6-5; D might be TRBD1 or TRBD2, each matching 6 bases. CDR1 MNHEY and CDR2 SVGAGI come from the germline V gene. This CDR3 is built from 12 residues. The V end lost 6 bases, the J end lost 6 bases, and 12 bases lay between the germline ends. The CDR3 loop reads CASRGAGSEQYF. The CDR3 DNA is TGTGCCAGCAGGGGGGCGGGGAGCGAGCAGTACTTC.

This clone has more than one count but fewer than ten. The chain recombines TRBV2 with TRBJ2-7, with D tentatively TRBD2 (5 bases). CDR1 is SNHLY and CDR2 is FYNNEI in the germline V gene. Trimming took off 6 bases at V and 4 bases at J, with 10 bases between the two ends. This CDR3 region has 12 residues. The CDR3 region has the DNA TGTGCCAGCAGCGCGGGTAATTACGAGCAGTACTTC. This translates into CASSAGNYEQYF.

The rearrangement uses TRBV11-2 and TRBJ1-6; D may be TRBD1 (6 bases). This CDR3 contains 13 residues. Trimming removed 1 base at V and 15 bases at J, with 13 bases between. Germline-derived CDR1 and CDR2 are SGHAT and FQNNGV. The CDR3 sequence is CASSLGAGVGLHF. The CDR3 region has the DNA TGTGCCAGCAGCTTAGGGGCAGGGGTGGGCCTCCACTTT.

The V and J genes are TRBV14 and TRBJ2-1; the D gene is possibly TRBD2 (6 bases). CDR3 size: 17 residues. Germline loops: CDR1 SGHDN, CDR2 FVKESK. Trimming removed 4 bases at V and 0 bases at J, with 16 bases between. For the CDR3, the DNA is TGTGCCAGCAGCCCCCGGGGTGCGGGGAGCTCCTACAATGAGCAGTTCTTC. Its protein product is CASSPRGAGSSYNEQFF.

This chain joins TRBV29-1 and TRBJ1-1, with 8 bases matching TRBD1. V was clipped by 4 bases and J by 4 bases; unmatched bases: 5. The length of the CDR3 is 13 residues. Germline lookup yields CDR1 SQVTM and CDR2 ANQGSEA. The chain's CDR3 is CSVAGQGLTEAFF. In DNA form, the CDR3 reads TGCAGCGTTGCTGGACAGGGCCTCACTGAAGCTTTCTTT.

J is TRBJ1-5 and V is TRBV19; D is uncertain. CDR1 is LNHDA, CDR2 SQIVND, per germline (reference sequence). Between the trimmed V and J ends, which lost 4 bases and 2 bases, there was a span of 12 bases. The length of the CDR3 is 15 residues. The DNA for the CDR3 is TGTGCCAGTAGTACCCCCCAGCCAGGCAATCAGCCCCAGCATTTT. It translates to CASSTPQPGNQPQHF.

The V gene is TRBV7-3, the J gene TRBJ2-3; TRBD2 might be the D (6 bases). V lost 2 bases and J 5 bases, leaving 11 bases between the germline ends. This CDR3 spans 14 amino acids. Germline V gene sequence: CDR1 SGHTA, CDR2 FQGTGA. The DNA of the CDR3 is TGTGCCAGCAGCTTAGCGGGGAGGATAGATACGCAGTATTTT. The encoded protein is CASSLAGRIDTQYF. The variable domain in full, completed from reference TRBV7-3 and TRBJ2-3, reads GAGVSQTPSNKVTEKGKYVELRCDPISGHTALYWYRQSLGQGPEFLIYFQGTGAADDSGLPNDRFFAVRPEGSVSTLKIQRTERGDSAVYLCASSLAGRIDTQYFGPGTRLTVL.